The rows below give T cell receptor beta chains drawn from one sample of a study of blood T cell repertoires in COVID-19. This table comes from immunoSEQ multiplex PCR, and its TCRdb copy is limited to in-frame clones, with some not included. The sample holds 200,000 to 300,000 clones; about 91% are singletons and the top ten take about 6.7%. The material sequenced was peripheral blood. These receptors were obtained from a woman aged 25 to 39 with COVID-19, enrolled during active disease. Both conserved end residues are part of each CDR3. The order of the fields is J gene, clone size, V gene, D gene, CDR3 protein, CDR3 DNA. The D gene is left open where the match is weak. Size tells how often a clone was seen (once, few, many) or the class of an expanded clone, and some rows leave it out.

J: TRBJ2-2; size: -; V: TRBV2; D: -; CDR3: CASSDTRQNTGELFF; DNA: TGTGCCAGCAGCGACACAAGACAAAACACCGGGGAGCTGTTTTTT
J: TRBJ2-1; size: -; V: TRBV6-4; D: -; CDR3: CASSNPGLYNEQFF; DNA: TGTGCCAGCAGCAATCCGGGACTCTACAATGAGCAGTTCTTC
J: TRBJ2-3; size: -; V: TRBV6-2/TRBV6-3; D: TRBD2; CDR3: CASSKTRGGRADTQYF; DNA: TGTGCCAGCAGTAAAACACGGGGGGGCCGGGCAGATACGCAGTATTTT
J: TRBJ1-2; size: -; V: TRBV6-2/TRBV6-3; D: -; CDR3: CASSYGPARGYTF; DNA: TGTGCCAGCAGTTACGGCCCCGCTCGTGGCTACACCTTC
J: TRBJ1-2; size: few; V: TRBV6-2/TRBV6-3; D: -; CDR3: CASSNRDNYGYTF; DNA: TGTGCCAGCAGTAACAGGGATAACTATGGCTACACCTTC
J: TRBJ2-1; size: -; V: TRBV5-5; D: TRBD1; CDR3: CASSGRTGTYNEQFF; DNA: TGTGCCAGCAGCGGAAGGACAGGGACCTACAATGAGCAGTTCTTC
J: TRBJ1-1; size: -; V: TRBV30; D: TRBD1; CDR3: CAWSVPDRGGPEAFF; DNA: TGTGCCTGGAGCGTCCCGGACAGGGGAGGCCCTGAAGCTTTCTTT
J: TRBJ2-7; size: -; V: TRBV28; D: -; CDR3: CASNGGTTYEQYF; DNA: TGTGCCAGCAATGGGGGCACAACCTACGAGCAGTACTTC
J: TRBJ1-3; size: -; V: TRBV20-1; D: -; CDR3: CSAERGNTIYF; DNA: TGCAGTGCGGAGAGGGGAAACACCATATATTTT
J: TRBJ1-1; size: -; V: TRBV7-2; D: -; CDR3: CASSLVQGSTEAFF; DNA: TGTGCCAGCAGCTTAGTACAGGGAAGCACTGAAGCTTTCTTT
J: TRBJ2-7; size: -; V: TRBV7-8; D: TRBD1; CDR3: CASSRPGGSYEQYF; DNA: TGTGCCAGCAGCAGGCCAGGGGGCTCCTACGAGCAGTACTTC
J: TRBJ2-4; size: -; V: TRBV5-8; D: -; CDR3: CASSDRTGRGAKNIQYF; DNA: TGTGCCAGCAGCGACAGAACAGGGAGGGGGGCCAAAAACATTCAGTACTTC
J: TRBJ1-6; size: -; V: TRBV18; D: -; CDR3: CASSQVDREYSPLHF; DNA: TGTGCCAGCTCACAAGTGGACAGAGAATATTCACCCCTCCACTTT
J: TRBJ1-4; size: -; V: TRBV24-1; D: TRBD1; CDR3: CATSDPGQGNEKLFF; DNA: TGTGCCACCAGTGATCCGGGACAGGGCAATGAAAAACTGTTTTTT
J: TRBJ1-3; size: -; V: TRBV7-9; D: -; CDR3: CASSLQGIRGNTIYF; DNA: TGTGCCAGCAGTTTACAGGGAATACGAGGAAACACCATATATTTT
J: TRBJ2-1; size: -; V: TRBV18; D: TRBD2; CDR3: CASSPTSGGAVEQFF; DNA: TGTGCCAGCTCACCTACTAGCGGGGGTGCAGTTGAGCAGTTCTTC
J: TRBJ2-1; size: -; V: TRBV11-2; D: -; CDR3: CASSLGRVNEQFF; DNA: TGTGCCAGCAGCTTAGGTCGGGTCAATGAGCAGTTCTTC
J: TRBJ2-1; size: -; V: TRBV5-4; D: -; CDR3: CASSLHTGSPHEQFF; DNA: TGTGCCAGCAGCTTACATACAGGGTCCCCTCATGAGCAGTTCTTC
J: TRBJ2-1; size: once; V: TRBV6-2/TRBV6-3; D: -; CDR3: CASSYRQGGNEQFF; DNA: TGTGCCAGCAGTTACAGGCAGGGAGGCAATGAGCAGTTCTTC
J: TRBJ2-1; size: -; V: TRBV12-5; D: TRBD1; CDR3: CASGPPGQNNEQFF; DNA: TGTGCTAGTGGTCCCCCGGGACAGAACAATGAGCAGTTCTTC
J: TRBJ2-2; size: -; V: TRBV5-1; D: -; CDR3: CASSLAPGEDANTGELFF; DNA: TGCGCCAGCAGCTTGGCACCGGGGGAGGACGCGAACACCGGGGAGCTGTTTTTT
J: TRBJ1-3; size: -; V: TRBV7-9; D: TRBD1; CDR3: CASSVTGGSRNTIYF; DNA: TGTGCCAGCAGCGTCACAGGGGGCAGTCGAAACACCATATATTTT
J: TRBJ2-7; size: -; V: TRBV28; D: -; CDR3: CASSLRLPMPDGGEQYF; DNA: TGTGCCAGCAGTTTACGATTACCGATGCCGGACGGGGGCGAGCAGTACTTC
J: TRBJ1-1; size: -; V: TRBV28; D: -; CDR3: CASSFFGGPNTEAFF; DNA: TGTGCCAGCAGTTTTTTCGGGGGGCCGAACACTGAAGCTTTCTTT
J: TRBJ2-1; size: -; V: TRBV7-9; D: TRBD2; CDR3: CASSSAGTTQNEQFF; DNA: TGTGCCAGCAGCTCCGCCGGGACTACCCAAAATGAGCAGTTCTTC
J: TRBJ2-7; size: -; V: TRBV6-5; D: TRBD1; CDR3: CASSYSIDRGYEQYF; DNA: TGTGCCAGCAGTTACTCGATAGACAGGGGCTACGAGCAGTACTTC
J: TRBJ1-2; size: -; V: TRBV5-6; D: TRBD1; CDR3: CASSLQGAQSYGYTF; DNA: TGTGCCAGCAGCTTGCAGGGGGCGCAAAGCTATGGCTACACCTTC